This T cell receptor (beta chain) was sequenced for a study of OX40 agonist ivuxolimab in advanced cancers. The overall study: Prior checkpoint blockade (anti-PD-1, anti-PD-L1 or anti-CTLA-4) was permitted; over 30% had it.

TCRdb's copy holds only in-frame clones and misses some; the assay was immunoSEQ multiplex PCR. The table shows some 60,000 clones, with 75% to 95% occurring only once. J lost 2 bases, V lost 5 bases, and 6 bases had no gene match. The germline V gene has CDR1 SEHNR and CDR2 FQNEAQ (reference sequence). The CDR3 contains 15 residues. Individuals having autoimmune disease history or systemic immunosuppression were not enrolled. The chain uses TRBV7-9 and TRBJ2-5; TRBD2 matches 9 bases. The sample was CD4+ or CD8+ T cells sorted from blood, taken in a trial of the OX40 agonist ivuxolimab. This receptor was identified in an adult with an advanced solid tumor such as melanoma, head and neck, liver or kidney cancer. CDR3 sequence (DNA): TGTGCCAGCAGCATTTCCCTAGCGGGACAAGAGACCCAGTACTTC. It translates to CASSISLAGQETQYF.